The 11 T cell receptor beta chains below come from one sample, sequenced in a study of T cell responses to AZD1222 COVID-19 vaccine. The protocol was immunoSEQ multiplex PCR, while the TCRdb copy is restricted to in-frame clones and leaves out a portion. The data contain 75,000 to 100,000 clones, 75% to 90% of them singletons. The material was peripheral blood, obtained on day 0 of AZD1222 vaccination. The source is an adult in good health.

The chain recombines TRBV6-6 with TRBJ2-7; D is uncertain. In germline, CDR1 is MNHNY, CDR2 SVGAGI (reference sequence). The CDR3 is made up of 14 amino acids. Deletions cut 0 bases from V and 3 bases from J, with 9 bases between. CDR3 sequence reads: CASSYSSSSYEQYF. The CDR3 region has the DNA TGTGCCAGCAGTTACTCGAGCTCGAGCTACGAGCAGTACTTC.

This chain connects TRBV18 to TRBJ2-4; TRBD1 matches at 8 bases. With V trimmed by 4 bases and J by 1 base, 12 bases remained unmatched. Germline CDR1 is KGHSH and CDR2 is LQKENI. The CDR3 is 18 residues long. CDR3 protein: CASSLTGGAGLAKNIQYF. The DNA of the CDR3 is TGTGCCAGCTCACTAACAGGGGGTGCGGGATTGGCCAAAAACATTCAGTACTTC.

This clone was counted a few times. The gene calls are TRBV6-5 and TRBJ1-5; D is uncertain. V lost 8 bases, J lost 1 base, and 15 bases lay in between. This CDR3 comprises 15 residues. Germline CDR1 reads MNHEY; CDR2 reads SVGAGI. Here the CDR3 reads CASRTRQTSNQPQHF. CDR3 nucleotide sequence: TGTGCCAGCCGTACGCGGCAGACAAGCAATCAGCCCCAGCATTTT.

V and J are TRBV18 and TRBJ2-7, with D possibly matching TRBD2 (6 bases). In germline, CDR1 is KGHSH, CDR2 LQKENI. This CDR3 contains 12 residues. The germline V and J ends were trimmed by 6 bases and 6 bases, with 12 bases remaining between them. CDR3 nucleotides: TGTGCCAGCTCTCAAATGGGGGGCGAGCAGTACTTC. It translates to CASSQMGGEQYF.

The chain combines TRBV19 with TRBJ2-2; D unclear. Trimming stripped 3 bases from V and 7 bases from J, with 6 bases between. CDR1 is LNHDA and CDR2 is SQIVND in the germline V gene (reference sequence). The CDR3 is 12 residues long. The CDR3 loop is CASSIGVGELFF. The CDR3, as DNA: TGTGCCAGTAGTATCGGCGTCGGGGAGCTGTTTTTT.

The V and J genes are TRBV7-3 and TRBJ2-3, with TRBD2 matching over 12 bases. CDR3 size: 16 residues. Trimming at V came to 5 bases and at J to 1 base, leaving 4 bases not matched to a gene. Looked up from germline, CDR1 is SGHTA and CDR2 is FQGTGA. CDR3 nucleotides: TGTGCCAGCAGCGGCGCTAGCGGGAGGGGCACAGATACGCAGTATTTT. This codes for CASSGASGRGTDTQYF.

DNA of the CDR3: TGTGCCACCAGTGATAATAGGAGGGAGACCCAGTACTTC. This sequence encodes CATSDNRRETQYF. V and J are TRBV24-1 and TRBJ2-5, with TRBD2 as a possible D gene (5 bases). Between the trimmed V and J ends, which lost 3 bases and 5 bases, there was a span of 9 bases. Germline CDR1 KGHDR, CDR2 SFDVKD. CDR3 length: 13 residues.

The rearrangement joins TRBV5-6 to TRBJ1-1; D is undetermined. V shed 3 bases and J shed 2 bases, with 17 bases lying between them. The CDR3 sequence is 16 residues long. From germline, CDR1 is SGHDT and CDR2 YYEEEE. Here the CDR3 reads CASSWEGGYSNTEAFF. CDR3 sequence (DNA): TGTGCCAGCAGCTGGGAGGGTGGATATTCTAACACTGAAGCTTTCTTT.

V and J are TRBV3-1 (or the pseudogene TRBV3-2) and TRBJ2-2; 9 bases fit TRBD2. Trimming at V came to 1 base and at J to 2 bases, leaving 2 bases not matched to a gene. CDR3 length equals 16 residues. The germline gives CDR1 LGHDT, CDR2 YNNKEL (reference sequence). CDR3 bases: TGTGCCAGCAGCCAAGGGCTAGCGGGAAACACCGGGGAGCTGTTTTTT. Encoded protein: CASSQGLAGNTGELFF.

The chain joins TRBV27 to TRBJ1-1; D gene uncertain. CDR3 size: 12 residues. Trimming cost V 4 bases and J 1 base, with 4 bases left between them. Germline CDR1 is MNHEY and CDR2 is SMNVEV (reference sequence). CDR3 sequence: CASSSGNTEAFF. The CDR3 bases are TGTGCCAGCAGTTCAGGGAACACTGAAGCTTTCTTT.

This chain uses TRBV30 with TRBJ1-4; no reliable D call. The CDR3 has 14 amino acids. Germline-derived CDR1 and CDR2 are GTSNPN and SVGIG (reference sequence). Deletions cut 3 bases from V and 1 base from J, with 9 bases between. The CDR3 nucleotides read TGTGCCTGGAGAAGGCGAGAAACTAATGAAAAACTGTTTTTT. Translation gives CAWRRRETNEKLFF.